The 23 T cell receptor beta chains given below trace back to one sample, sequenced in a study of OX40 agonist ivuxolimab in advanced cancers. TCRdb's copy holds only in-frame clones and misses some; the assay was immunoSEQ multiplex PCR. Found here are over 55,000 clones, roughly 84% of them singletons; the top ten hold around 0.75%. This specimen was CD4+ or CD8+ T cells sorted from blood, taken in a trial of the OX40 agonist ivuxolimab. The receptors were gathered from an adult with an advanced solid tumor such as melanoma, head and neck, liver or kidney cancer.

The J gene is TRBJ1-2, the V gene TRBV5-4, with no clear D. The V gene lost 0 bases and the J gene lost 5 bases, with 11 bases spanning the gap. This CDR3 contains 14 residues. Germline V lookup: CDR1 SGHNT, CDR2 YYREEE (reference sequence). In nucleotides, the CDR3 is TGTGCCAGCAGCTTGGATAGGGTGGGGTATGGCTACACCTTC. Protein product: CASSLDRVGYGYTF.

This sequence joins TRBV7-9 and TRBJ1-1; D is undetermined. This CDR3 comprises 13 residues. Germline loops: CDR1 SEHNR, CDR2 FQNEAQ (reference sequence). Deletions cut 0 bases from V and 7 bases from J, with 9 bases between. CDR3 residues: CASSLAGVSEAFF. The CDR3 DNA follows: TGTGCCAGCAGCTTAGCCGGGGTTAGTGAAGCTTTCTTT. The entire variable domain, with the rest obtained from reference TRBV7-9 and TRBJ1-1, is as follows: DTGVSQNPRHKITKRGQNVTFRCDPISEHNRLYWYRQTLGQGPEFLTYFQNEAQLEKSRLLSDRFSAERPKGSFSTLEIQRTEQGDSAMYLCASSLAGVSEAFFGQGTRLTVV.

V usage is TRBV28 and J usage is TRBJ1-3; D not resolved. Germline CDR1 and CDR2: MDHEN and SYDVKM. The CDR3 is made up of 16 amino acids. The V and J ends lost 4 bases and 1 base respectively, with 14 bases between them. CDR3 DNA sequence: TGTGCCAGCAGTTCCGTCAATAGAGAATCTGGAAACACCATATATTTT. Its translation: CASSSVNRESGNTIYF.

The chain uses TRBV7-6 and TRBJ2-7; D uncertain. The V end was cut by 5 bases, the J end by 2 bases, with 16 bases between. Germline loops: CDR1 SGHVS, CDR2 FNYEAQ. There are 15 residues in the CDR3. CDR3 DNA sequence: TGTGCCAGCAGCCAAGCACGCGGAGCAGCCTACGAGCAGTACTTC. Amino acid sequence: CASSQARGAAYEQYF.

CDR3 amino acids: CASSIGQVNSPLHF. As DNA, the CDR3 is TGTGCCAGTAGTATAGGACAGGTTAATTCACCCCTCCACTTT. The chain has TRBV19 and TRBJ1-6; tentative D call: TRBD1 (6 bases). Per germline, CDR1 LNHDA and CDR2 SQIVND (reference sequence). This CDR3 has 14 residues. V was clipped by 1 base and J by 6 bases, with 7 bases between them.

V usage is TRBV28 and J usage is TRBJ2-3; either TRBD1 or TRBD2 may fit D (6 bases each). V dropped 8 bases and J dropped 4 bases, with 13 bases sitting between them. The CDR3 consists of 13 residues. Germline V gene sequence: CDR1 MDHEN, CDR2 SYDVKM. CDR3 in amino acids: CASLRRGPDTQYF. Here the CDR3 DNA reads TGTGCCAGCCTCAGACGGGGGCCAGATACGCAGTATTTT.

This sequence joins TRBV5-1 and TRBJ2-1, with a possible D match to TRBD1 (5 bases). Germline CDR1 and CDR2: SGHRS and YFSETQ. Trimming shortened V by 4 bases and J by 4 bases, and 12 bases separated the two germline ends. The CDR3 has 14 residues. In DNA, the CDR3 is TGCGCCAGCAGCGTGGACATATTATACAATGAGCAGTTCTTC. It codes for CASSVDILYNEQFF.

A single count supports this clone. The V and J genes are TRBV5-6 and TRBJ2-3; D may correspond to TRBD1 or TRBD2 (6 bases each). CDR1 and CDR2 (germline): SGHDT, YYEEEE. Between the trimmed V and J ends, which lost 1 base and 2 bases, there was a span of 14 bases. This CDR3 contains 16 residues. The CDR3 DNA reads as TGTGCCAGCAGCTTGAGGGGGGTGAGGTTCACAGATACGCAGTATTTT. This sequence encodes CASSLRGVRFTDTQYF.

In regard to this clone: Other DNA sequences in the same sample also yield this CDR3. Here the CDR3 reads CASSMVGYQETQYF. As DNA, the CDR3 is TGTGCCAGTAGTATGGTGGGATACCAAGAGACCCAGTACTTC. The chain couples TRBV19 to TRBJ2-5; D is unresolved. Germline lookup yields CDR1 LNHDA and CDR2 SQIVND (reference sequence). Deletions cut 3 bases from V and 0 bases from J, with 8 bases between. This CDR3 spans 14 amino acids.

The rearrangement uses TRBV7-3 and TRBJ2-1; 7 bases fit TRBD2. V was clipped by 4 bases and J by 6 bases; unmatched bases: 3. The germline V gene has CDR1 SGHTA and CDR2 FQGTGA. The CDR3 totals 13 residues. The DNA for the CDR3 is TGTGCCAGCAGCTCACGACTAGCCAATGAGCAGTTCTTC. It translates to CASSSRLANEQFF.

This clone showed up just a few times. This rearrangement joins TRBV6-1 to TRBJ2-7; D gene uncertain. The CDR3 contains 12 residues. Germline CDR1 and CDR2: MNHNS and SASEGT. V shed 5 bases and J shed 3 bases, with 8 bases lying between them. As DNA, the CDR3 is TGTGCCAGCAGTCAAGAAGGCTACGAGCAGTACTTC. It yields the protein CASSQEGYEQYF.

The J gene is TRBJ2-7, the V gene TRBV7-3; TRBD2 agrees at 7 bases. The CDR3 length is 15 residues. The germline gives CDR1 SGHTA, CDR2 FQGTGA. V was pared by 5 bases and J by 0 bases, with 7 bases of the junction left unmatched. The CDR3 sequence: CASSPGGSSSYEQYF. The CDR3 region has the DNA TGTGCCAGCAGCCCCGGGGGGTCCAGCTCCTACGAGCAGTACTTC.

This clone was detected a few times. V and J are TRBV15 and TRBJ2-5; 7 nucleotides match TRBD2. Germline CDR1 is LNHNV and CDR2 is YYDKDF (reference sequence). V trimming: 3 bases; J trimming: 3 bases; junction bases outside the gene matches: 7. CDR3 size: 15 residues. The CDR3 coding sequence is TGTGCCACCAGCAGCCCGCAGACTAGCAAAGAGACCCAGTACTTC. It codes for CATSSPQTSKETQYF.

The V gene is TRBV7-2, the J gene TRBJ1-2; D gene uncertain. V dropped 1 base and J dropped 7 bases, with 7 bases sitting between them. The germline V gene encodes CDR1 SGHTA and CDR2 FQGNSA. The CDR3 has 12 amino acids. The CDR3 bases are TGTGCCAGCAGCTTAGAATTTGGTGGCTACACCTTC. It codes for CASSLEFGGYTF.

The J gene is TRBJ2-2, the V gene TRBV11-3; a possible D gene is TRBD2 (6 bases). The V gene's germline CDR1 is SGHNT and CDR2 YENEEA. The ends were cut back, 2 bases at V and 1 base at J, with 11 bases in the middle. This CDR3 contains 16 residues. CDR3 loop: CASSLTSGLNTGELFF. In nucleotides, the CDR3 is TGTGCCAGCAGCTTAACGAGCGGGTTGAACACCGGGGAGCTGTTTTTT.

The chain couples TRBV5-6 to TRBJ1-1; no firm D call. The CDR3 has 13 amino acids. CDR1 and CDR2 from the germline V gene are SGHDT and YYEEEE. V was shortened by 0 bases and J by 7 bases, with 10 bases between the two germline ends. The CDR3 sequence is CASSLDGTGEAFF. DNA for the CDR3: TGTGCCAGCAGCTTGGACGGAACGGGTGAAGCTTTCTTT.

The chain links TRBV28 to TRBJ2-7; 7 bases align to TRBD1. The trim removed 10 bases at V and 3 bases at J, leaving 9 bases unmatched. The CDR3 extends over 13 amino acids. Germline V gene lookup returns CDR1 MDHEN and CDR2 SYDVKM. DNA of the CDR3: TGTGCCACCAACGACAGGGCTGGCTACGAGCAGTACTTC. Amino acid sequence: CATNDRAGYEQYF.

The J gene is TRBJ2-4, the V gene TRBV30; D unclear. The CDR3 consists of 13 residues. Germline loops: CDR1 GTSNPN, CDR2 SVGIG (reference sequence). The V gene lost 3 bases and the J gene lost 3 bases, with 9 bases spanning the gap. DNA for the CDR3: TGTGCCTGGAGCGGATACGGCAAAAACATTCAGTACTTC. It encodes CAWSGYGKNIQYF. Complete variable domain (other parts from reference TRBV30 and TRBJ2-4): SQTIHQWPATLVQPVGSPLSLECTVEGTSNPNLYWYRQAAGRGLQLLFYSVGIGQISSEVPQNLSASRPQDRQFILSSKKLLLSDSGFYLCAWSGYGKNIQYFGAGTRLSVL.

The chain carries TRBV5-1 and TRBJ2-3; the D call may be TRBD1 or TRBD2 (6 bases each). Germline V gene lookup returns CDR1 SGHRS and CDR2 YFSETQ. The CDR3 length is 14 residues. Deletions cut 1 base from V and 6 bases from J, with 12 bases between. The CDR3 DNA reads TGCGCCAGCAGCTTGAGGCTAGGGGGGGATACGCAGTATTTT. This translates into CASSLRLGGDTQYF. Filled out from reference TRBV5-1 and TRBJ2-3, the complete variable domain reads KAGVTQTPRYLIKTRGQQVTLSCSPISGHRSVSWYQQTPGQGLQFLFEYFSETQRNKGNFPGRFSGRQFSNSRSEMNVSTLELGDSALYLCASSLRLGGDTQYFGPGTRLTVL.

The DNA of the CDR3 is TGTGCCAGCAGCTTAGTGGTTAGCGGCCTCGCTCGGAGGTCCTACGAGCAGTACTTC. Its translation: CASSLVVSGLARRSYEQYF. The chain couples TRBV11-2 to TRBJ2-7; the D gene is possibly TRBD2 (6 bases). Germline assignment: CDR1 SGHAT and CDR2 FQNNGV. V was shortened by 1 base and J by 1 base, with 23 bases between the two germline ends. CDR3 length equals 19 residues.

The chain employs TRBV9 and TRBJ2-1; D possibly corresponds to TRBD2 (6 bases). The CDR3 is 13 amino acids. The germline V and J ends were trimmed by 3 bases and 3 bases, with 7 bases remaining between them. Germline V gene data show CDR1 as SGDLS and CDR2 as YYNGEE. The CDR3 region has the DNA TGTGCCAGCAGCGCCGGGGGCTACAATGAGCAGTTCTTC. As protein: CASSAGGYNEQFF. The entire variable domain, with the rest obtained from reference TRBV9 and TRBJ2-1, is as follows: DSGVTQTPKHLITATGQRVTLRCSPRSGDLSVYWYQQSLDQGLQFLIQYYNGEERAKGNILERFSAQQFPDLHSELNLSSLELGDSALYFCASSAGGYNEQFFGPGTRLTVL.

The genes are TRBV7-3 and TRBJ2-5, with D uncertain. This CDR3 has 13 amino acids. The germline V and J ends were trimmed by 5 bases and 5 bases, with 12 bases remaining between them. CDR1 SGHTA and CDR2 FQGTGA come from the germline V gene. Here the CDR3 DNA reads TGTGCCAGCAGCCAAAACACCAGGGAGACCCAGTACTTC. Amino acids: CASSQNTRETQYF.

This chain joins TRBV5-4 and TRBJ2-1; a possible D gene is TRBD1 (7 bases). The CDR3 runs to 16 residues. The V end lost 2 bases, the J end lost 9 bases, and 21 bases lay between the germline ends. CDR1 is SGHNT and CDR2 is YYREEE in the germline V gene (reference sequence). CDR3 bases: TGTGCCAGCAGCTTTGCGGGACAGAGGAGGCTAGGTGAGCAGTTCTTC. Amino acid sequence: CASSFAGQRRLGEQFF.